This passage covers 2 T cell receptor beta chains from one sample sequenced in a study of cytomegalovirus exposure and HLA in healthy donors (dated by TCRdb to about 2017). The library was made by the immunoSEQ multiplex PCR assay. The multiplex PCR relied on a mix of 60 forward primers for TCR Vbeta segments and 13 reverse primers for TCR Jbeta segments. Sourced from immuneACCESS, this table was stored by TCRdb with only in-frame sequences that have V and J called. A share of the clones is absent; for the studies checked, an unresolved V gene accounts for under half, and the remainder has no known explanation. This sample is represented by 150,000 to 200,000 clones; under 70% of them were singletons. The ten biggest clones cover about 3% of the sample. Sample: PBMCs. The receptors derive from a woman between 40 and 55 years old in good health and CMV-seropositive.

V usage is TRBV7-9 and J usage is TRBJ1-1; no firm D call. V was cut by 4 bases and J by 3 bases, with 12 bases left in between. Germline V gene sequence: CDR1 SEHNR, CDR2 FQNEAQ (reference sequence). The CDR3 loop spans 14 amino acids. The CDR3 is CASSSRTGDTEAFF. The CDR3 DNA reads TGTGCCAGCAGCTCCCGGACCGGGGACACTGAAGCTTTCTTT.

The J gene is TRBJ1-1, the V gene TRBV19; TRBD1 agrees at 7 bases. V shed 2 bases and J 0 bases; nucleotides not matched to a gene: 3. The germline CDR1 and CDR2 sequences are LNHDA and SQIVND (reference sequence). The CDR3 totals 15 residues. The CDR3 DNA reads as TGTGCCAGTAGTATAAGACAGGGAATGAACACTGAAGCTTTCTTT. Residues: CASSIRQGMNTEAFF.